This TCR beta chain was documented in a study of blood T cell repertoires in COVID-19. Study at large: T cells, B-cell-depleted T cells, or PBMCs provided the cDNA or gDNA that served as material.

Produced via immunoSEQ multiplex PCR; TCRdb's table is partial and in-frame only. The sample lists 300,000 to 450,000 clones; roughly four fifths were seen once. There are 18 residues in the CDR3. The trim removed 4 bases at V and 8 bases at J, leaving 17 bases unmatched. The germline V gene has CDR1 SGHNT and CDR2 YENEEA. Material for sequencing was peripheral blood. The sequence derives from a human donor with acute or convalescent COVID-19. The donor label of this sample is uncertain. The chain recombines TRBV11-3 with TRBJ2-1; 10 bases align to TRBD1. The CDR3 sequence is CASSSPQFTGQGLDEQFF. Here the CDR3 DNA reads TGTGCCAGCAGCTCACCTCAGTTTACGGGACAGGGGTTGGATGAGCAGTTCTTC. Filled out from reference TRBV11-3 and TRBJ2-1, the complete variable domain reads EAGVVQSPRYKIIEKKQPVAFWCNPISGHNTLYWYLQNLGQGPELLIRYENEEAVDDSQLPKDRFSAERLKGVDSTLKIQPAELGDSAVYLCASSSPQFTGQGLDEQFFGPGTRLTVL.